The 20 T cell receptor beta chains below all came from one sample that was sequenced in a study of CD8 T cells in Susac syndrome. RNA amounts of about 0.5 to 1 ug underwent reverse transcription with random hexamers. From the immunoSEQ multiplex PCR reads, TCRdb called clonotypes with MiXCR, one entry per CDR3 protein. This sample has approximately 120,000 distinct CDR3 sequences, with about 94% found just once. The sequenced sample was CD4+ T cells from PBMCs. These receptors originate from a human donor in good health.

The DNA for the CDR3 is TGTGCCACCCGCGGACGGGGATACAATGAGCAGTTCTTC. Amino acid sequence: CATRGRGYNEQFF. The chain employs TRBV19 and TRBJ2-1, with TRBD2 as a possible D gene (5 bases). Germline lookup yields CDR1 LNHDA and CDR2 SQIVND (reference sequence). This CDR3 region has 13 residues. The V end was cut by 10 bases, the J end by 4 bases, with 14 bases between.

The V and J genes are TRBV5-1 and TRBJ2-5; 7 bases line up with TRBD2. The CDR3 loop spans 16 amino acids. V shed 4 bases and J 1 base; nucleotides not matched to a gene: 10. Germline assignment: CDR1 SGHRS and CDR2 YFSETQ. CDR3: CASSQGLFGLQETQYF. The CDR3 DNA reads TGCGCCAGCAGCCAGGGACTATTCGGGCTCCAAGAGACCCAGTACTTC. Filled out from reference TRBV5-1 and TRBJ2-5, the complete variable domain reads KAGVTQTPRYLIKTRGQQVTLSCSPISGHRSVSWYQQTPGQGLQFLFEYFSETQRNKGNFPGRFSGRQFSNSRSEMNVSTLELGDSALYLCASSQGLFGLQETQYFGPGTRLLVL.

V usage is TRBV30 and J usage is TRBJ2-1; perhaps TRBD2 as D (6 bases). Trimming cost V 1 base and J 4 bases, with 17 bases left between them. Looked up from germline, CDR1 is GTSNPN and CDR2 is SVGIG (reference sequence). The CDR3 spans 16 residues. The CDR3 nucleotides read TGTGCCTGGAGTGCCCAGCTCGGGAGTGGTTACAATGAGCAGTTCTTC. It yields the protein CAWSAQLGSGYNEQFF.

CDR3: CASSQGGGYEQYF. CDR3 sequence (DNA): TGCGCCAGCAGTCAAGGGGGGGGCTACGAGCAGTACTTC. The chain combines TRBV23-1 with TRBJ2-7; 7 nucleotides agree with TRBD2. TRBV23-1 counts as an open reading frame of uncertain function. Trimming at V came to 2 bases and at J to 3 bases, leaving 1 base not matched to a gene. The CDR3 contains 13 residues.

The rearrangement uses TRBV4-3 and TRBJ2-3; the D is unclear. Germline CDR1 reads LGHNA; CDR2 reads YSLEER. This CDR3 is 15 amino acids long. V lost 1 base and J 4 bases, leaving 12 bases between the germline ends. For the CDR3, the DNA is TGCGCCAGCAGCCAAGCCCCGAACCAAGCAGATACGCAGTATTTT. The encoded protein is CASSQAPNQADTQYF.

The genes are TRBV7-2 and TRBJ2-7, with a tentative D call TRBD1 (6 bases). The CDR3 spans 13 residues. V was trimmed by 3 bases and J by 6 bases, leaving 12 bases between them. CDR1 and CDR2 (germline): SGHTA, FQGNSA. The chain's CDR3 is CASSLQLGGEQYF. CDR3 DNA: TGTGCCAGCAGCTTGCAGTTAGGGGGCGAGCAGTACTTC.

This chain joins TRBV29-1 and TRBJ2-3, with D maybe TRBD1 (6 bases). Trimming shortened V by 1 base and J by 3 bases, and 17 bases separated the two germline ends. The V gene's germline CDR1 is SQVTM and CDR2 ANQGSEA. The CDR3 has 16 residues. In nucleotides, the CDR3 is TGCAGCGTTGAAGTTTTACCCATAGGGGGTACAGATACGCAGTATTTT. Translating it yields CSVEVLPIGGTDTQYF.

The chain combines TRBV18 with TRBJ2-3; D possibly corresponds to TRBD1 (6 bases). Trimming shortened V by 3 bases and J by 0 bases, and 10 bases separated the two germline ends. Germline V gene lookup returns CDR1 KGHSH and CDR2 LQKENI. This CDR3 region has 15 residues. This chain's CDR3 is CASSPRDKSTDTQYF. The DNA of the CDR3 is TGTGCCAGCTCACCCCGGGACAAAAGCACAGATACGCAGTATTTT.

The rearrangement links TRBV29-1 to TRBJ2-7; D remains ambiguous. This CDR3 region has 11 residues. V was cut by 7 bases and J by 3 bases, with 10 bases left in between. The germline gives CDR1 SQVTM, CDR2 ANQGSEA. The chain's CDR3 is CSAVSGYEQYF. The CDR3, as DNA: TGCAGCGCCGTAAGTGGCTACGAGCAGTACTTC.

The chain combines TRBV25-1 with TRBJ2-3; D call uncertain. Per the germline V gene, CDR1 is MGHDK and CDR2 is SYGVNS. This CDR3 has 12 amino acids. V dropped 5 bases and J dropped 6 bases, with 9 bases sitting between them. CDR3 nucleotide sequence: TGTGCCAGCAGTCCCGCGTTGGATACGCAGTATTTT. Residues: CASSPALDTQYF. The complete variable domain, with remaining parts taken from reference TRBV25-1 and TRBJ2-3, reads EADIYQTPRYLVIGTGKKITLECSQTMGHDKMYWYQQDPGMELHLIHYSYGVNSTEKGDLSSESTVSRIRTEHFPLTLESARPSHTSQYLCASSPALDTQYFGPGTRLTVL.

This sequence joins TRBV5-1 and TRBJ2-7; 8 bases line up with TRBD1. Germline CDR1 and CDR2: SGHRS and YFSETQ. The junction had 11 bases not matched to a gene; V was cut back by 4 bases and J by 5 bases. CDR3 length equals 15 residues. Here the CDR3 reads CASSRWTGLNDEQYF. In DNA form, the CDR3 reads TGCGCCAGCAGCAGGTGGACAGGGTTGAACGACGAGCAGTACTTC.

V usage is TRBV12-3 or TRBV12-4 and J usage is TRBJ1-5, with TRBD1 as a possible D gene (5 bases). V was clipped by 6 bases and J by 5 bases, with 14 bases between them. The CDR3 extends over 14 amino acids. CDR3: CASSPGGLDQPQHF. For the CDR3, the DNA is TGTGCCAGCAGCCCCGGGGGGTTGGATCAGCCCCAGCATTTT.

CDR3 bases: TGTGCCACCAGTGCTAGCGGGAAAAAGGGCTCCTACAATGAGCAGTTCTTC. It translates to CATSASGKKGSYNEQFF. The chain is built from TRBV24-1 and TRBJ2-1, with 9 bases identical to TRBD2. Germline V gives CDR1 KGHDR, CDR2 SFDVKD. With 5 bases clipped from V and 0 bases from J, the junction kept 7 bases outside the gene matches. The CDR3 is 17 amino acids.

The CDR3 region has the DNA TGTGCCAGCAGCCGACTAGCGGTAGAAGGCGTCTACGAGCAGTACTTC. This encodes CASSRLAVEGVYEQYF. The genes are TRBV7-2 and TRBJ2-7, with 9 nucleotides matching TRBD2. Unmatched junction bases numbered 11, after V lost 5 bases and J lost 3 bases. The CDR3 sequence is 16 residues long. The germline V gene encodes CDR1 SGHTA and CDR2 FQGNSA.

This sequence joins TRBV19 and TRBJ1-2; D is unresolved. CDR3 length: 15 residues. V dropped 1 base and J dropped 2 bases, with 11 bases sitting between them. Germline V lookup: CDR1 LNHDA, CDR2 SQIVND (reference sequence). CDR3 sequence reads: CASSIGWSGNYGYTF. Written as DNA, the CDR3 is TGTGCCAGTAGTATAGGATGGTCCGGGAACTATGGCTACACCTTC. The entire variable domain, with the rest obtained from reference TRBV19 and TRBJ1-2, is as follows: DGGITQSPKYLFRKEGQNVTLSCEQNLNHDAMYWYRQDPGQGLRLIYYSQIVNDFQKGDIAEGYSVSREKKESFPLTVTSAQKNPTAFYLCASSIGWSGNYGYTFGSGTRLTVV.

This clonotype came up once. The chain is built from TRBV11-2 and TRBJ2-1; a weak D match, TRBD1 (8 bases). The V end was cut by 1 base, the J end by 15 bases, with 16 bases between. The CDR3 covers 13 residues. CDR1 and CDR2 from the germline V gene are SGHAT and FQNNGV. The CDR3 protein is CASSLVTGGDPFF. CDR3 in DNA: TGTGCCAGCAGCTTAGTTACAGGGGGGGATCCGTTCTTC.

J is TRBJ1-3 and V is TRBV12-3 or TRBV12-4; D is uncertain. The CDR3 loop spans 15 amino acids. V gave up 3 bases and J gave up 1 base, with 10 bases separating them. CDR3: CASSFSGSSGNTIYF. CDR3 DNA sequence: TGTGCCAGCAGTTTTAGTGGTAGTTCTGGAAACACCATATATTTT.

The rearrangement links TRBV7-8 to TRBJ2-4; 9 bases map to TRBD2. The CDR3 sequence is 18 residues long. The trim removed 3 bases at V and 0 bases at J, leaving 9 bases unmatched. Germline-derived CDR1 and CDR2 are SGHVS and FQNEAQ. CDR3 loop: CASSLTTSGGQAKNIQYF. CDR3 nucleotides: TGTGCCAGCAGCTTGACGACTAGCGGAGGCCAAGCCAAAAACATTCAGTACTTC.

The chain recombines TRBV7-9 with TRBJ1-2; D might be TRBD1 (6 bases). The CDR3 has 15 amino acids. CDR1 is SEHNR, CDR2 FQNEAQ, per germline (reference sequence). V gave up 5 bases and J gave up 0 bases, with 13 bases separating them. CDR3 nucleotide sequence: TGTGCCAGCAGCCCACAGGGAGGGACTAACTATGGCTACACCTTC. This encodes CASSPQGGTNYGYTF.

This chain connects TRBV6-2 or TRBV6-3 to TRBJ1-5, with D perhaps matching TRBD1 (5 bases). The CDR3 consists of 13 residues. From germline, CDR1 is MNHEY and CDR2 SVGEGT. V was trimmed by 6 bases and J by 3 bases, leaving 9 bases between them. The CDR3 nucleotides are TGTGCCAGCAGCCGACAGATCAATCAGCCCCAGCATTTT. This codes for CASSRQINQPQHF.